Listed here are 13 T cell receptor beta chains from one sample, sequenced in a study of shared clonotypes between healthy human individuals. The method was immunoSEQ multiplex PCR; TCRdb's version includes in-frame clones alone and lacks a portion of them. Of about 79,000 clones listed, under 65% are singletons. Sequencing was performed on memory CD8+ T cells sorted from blood. Sample subset: CD45RO+ cells pooled with CCR7-negative TemRA cells. The receptors stem from a man under 40 in good health.

This clone appeared many times. The chain joins TRBV30 to TRBJ2-1, with 10 bases identical to TRBD2. The junction had 9 bases not matched to a gene; V was cut back by 7 bases and J by 3 bases. This CDR3 region has 15 residues. The germline V gene has CDR1 GTSNPN and CDR2 SVGIG (reference sequence). CDR3 protein: CASGRAGGDYNEQFF. The CDR3 nucleotides are TGTGCCTCCGGGCGAGCGGGAGGGGACTACAATGAGCAGTTCTTC.

Notes on this clone: Other DNA sequences in this sample translate to the same CDR3. This rearrangement joins TRBV5-1 to TRBJ2-1, with a weak D call TRBD2 (6 bases). In germline, CDR1 is SGHRS, CDR2 YFSETQ. The CDR3 extends over 12 amino acids. V was cut by 0 bases and J by 10 bases, with 8 bases left in between. CDR3 region: CASSLVGGEQFF. DNA of the CDR3: TGCGCCAGCAGCTTGGTGGGGGGAGAGCAGTTCTTC. Based on the CDR3 plus reference TRBV5-1 and TRBJ2-1, the full variable domain is KAGVTQTPRYLIKTRGQQVTLSCSPISGHRSVSWYQQTPGQGLQFLFEYFSETQRNKGNFPGRFSGRQFSNSRSEMNVSTLELGDSALYLCASSLVGGEQFFGPGTRLTVL.

The chain uses TRBV6-1 and TRBJ1-5; no clear D gene. The CDR3 loop spans 17 amino acids. Germline V lookup: CDR1 MNHNS, CDR2 SASEGT. Trimming shortened V by 1 base and J by 0 bases, and 13 bases separated the two germline ends. Here the CDR3 reads CASSEEVGPYSNQPQHF. The CDR3, as DNA: TGTGCCAGCAGTGAAGAAGTGGGTCCTTATAGCAATCAGCCCCAGCATTTT.

The chain links TRBV28 to TRBJ2-7; 8 bases match TRBD1. V lost 10 bases to trimming and J lost 3 bases; unmatched junction nucleotides: 5. The V gene's germline CDR1 is MDHEN and CDR2 SYDVKM. The CDR3 runs to 12 residues. This CDR3 reads CATSDRVYEQYF. CDR3 coding DNA: TGTGCCACCTCGGACAGGGTCTACGAGCAGTACTTC.

This chain connects TRBV6-5 to TRBJ2-7, with 7 bases that match TRBD1. V lost 4 bases, J lost 7 bases, and 16 bases stayed unmatched. Germline CDR1 and CDR2: MNHEY and SVGAGI. The CDR3 spans 16 residues. The CDR3 protein is CASSSSIGQVGREQYF. CDR3 in DNA: TGTGCCAGCAGTTCGAGCATCGGACAGGTCGGCAGGGAGCAGTACTTC.

This clone has a count of ten or more. The DNA for the CDR3 is TGTGCCAGCAGTGAAAACGGGGGTGGCCCAGATACGCAGTATTTT. This encodes CASSENGGGPDTQYF. This chain joins TRBV6-1 and TRBJ2-3; D might be TRBD2 (6 bases). Germline assignment: CDR1 MNHNS and CDR2 SASEGT. V lost 2 bases, J lost 4 bases, and 13 bases lay in between. CDR3 length: 15 residues.

This chain joins TRBV4-2 and TRBJ2-5; D remains ambiguous. The CDR3 extends over 12 amino acids. The V gene's germline CDR1 is LGHNA and CDR2 YNFKEQ. Trimming pared 5 bases from V and 2 bases from J, leaving 6 bases between. CDR3 DNA sequence: TGTGCCAGCAGCAACGAACAAGAGACCCAGTACTTC. It translates to CASSNEQETQYF.

V and J are TRBV15 and TRBJ1-4; D may be TRBD1 (6 bases). Germline V CDR1 and CDR2: LNHNV, YYDKDF (reference sequence). This CDR3 is built from 16 residues. V was cut by 5 bases and J by 5 bases, with 18 bases left in between. In nucleotides, the CDR3 is TGTGCCACCAGCCGAATGGCCAGGGGCGCGAATGAAAAACTGTTTTTT. The encoded protein is CATSRMARGANEKLFF.

The chain carries TRBV19 and TRBJ2-3; D call uncertain. The germline V gene has CDR1 LNHDA and CDR2 SQIVND (reference sequence). V lost 3 bases and J lost 4, with 2 bases in between. This CDR3 region has 11 residues. CDR3 sequence (DNA): TGTGCCAGTAGTATGGCAGATACGCAGTATTTT. Translated, it gives CASSMADTQYF.

This chain joins TRBV28 and TRBJ2-1; the D gene is possibly TRBD2 (6 bases). V shed 6 bases and J shed 7 bases, with 22 bases lying between them. The germline V gene has CDR1 MDHEN and CDR2 SYDVKM. The CDR3 runs 16 residues. The CDR3 is CASSRVGEARWNEQFF. In DNA, the CDR3 is TGTGCCAGCAGCCGCGTGGGGGAGGCCCGTTGGAATGAGCAGTTCTTC.

The CDR3 spells CASSLGNRRNTDTQYF. The CDR3 DNA reads TGTGCCAGCAGCTTAGGCAACAGGCGAAACACAGATACGCAGTATTTT. The V gene is TRBV7-2, the J gene TRBJ2-3; tentative D call: TRBD1 (5 bases). Trimming pared 1 base from V and 2 bases from J, leaving 13 bases between. CDR1 and CDR2 (germline): SGHTA, FQGNSA. This CDR3 spans 16 amino acids.

About this clone itself: A much larger clone is a single base away; this may be a read error. The chain has TRBV28 and TRBJ1-1, with 8 positions matching TRBD1. Germline lookup yields CDR1 MDHEN and CDR2 SYDVKM. The CDR3 consists of 15 residues. V was clipped by 5 bases and J by 4 bases; unmatched bases: 9. CDR3 sequence reads: CASSHGQGAATEAFF. Written as DNA, the CDR3 is TGTGCCAGCAGTCACGGACAGGGCGCGGCCACTGAAGCTTTCTTT. The variable domain in full, with the rest retrieved from reference TRBV28 and TRBJ1-1, is DVKVTQSSRYLVKRTGEKVFLECVQDMDHENMFWYRQDPGLGLRLIYFSYDVKMKEKGDIPEGYSVSREKKERFSLILESASTNQTSMYLCASSHGQGAATEAFFGQGTRLTVV.

The CDR3 region is CASSYGGRAETQYF. The CDR3 DNA follows: TGTGCCAGCAGTTACGGGGGACGAGCAGAGACCCAGTACTTC. The V call is TRBV6-5, the J call TRBJ2-5; the D gene could be TRBD1 or TRBD2 (5 bases each). Germline V gene lookup returns CDR1 MNHEY and CDR2 SVGAGI. The V gene lost 2 bases and the J gene lost 4 bases, with 11 bases spanning the gap. The CDR3 sequence is 14 residues long.